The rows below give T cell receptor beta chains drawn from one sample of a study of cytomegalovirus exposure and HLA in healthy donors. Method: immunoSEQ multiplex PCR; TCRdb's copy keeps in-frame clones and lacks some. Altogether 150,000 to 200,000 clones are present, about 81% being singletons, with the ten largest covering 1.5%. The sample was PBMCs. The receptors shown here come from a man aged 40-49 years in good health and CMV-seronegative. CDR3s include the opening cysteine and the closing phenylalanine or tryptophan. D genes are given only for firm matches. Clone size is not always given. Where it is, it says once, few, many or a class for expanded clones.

CDR3 DNA: TGCGCCAGCAGCCAGACGGGGAACACTGAAGCTTTCTTT
CDR3 protein: CASSQTGNTEAFF
V gene: TRBV4-3
CDR3 length: 13
clone size: -
D gene: -
J gene: TRBJ1-1

CDR3 DNA: TGTGCCAGCTCACCACCCGGGACAGGGTATCAGCCCCAGCATTTT
CDR3 protein: CASSPPGTGYQPQHF
V gene: TRBV18
CDR3 length: 15
clone size: few
D gene: TRBD1
J gene: TRBJ1-5

CDR3 DNA: TGTGCCAGCAGCTCCTCGACAGGGACCGCTTTCTTT
CDR3 protein: CASSSSTGTAFF
V gene: TRBV7-9
CDR3 length: 12
clone size: -
D gene: TRBD1
J gene: TRBJ1-1

CDR3 DNA: TGTGCCAGCAGCTTAATGGTCAGAAATAATTCACCCCTCCACTTT
CDR3 protein: CASSLMVRNNSPLHF
V gene: TRBV7-2
CDR3 length: 15
clone size: -
D gene: -
J gene: TRBJ1-6

CDR3 DNA: TGTGCCAGCAGTTTAAGGGACAGCTCTGGAAACACCATATATTTT
CDR3 protein: CASSLRDSSGNTIYF
V gene: TRBV28
CDR3 length: 15
clone size: -
D gene: TRBD1
J gene: TRBJ1-3

CDR3 DNA: TGTGCCAGCAGTTTACGGCGGGGAAGCTCCTACAATGAGCAGTTCTTC
CDR3 protein: CASSLRRGSSYNEQFF
V gene: TRBV28
CDR3 length: 16
clone size: -
D gene: -
J gene: TRBJ2-1

CDR3 DNA: TGTGCCAGCAGTGAATTTGCAGGGGGGACCTACGAGCAGTACTTC
CDR3 protein: CASSEFAGGTYEQYF
V gene: TRBV2
CDR3 length: 15
clone size: -
D gene: -
J gene: TRBJ2-7

CDR3 DNA: TGTGCCAGCAGCTTGGCCCGGACAGGGATATATGGCTACACCTTC
CDR3 protein: CASSLARTGIYGYTF
V gene: TRBV5-4
CDR3 length: 15
clone size: once
D gene: TRBD1
J gene: TRBJ1-2

CDR3 DNA: TGCGCCAGCAGCCAAGCTCCGCAGGGGGCGGGTGGCTACACCTTC
CDR3 protein: CASSQAPQGAGGYTF
V gene: TRBV4-3
CDR3 length: 15
clone size: -
D gene: TRBD1
J gene: TRBJ1-2

CDR3 DNA: TGCAGCGTTGATATGCTGGGCAGGGGGGAGACCCAGTACTTC
CDR3 protein: CSVDMLGRGETQYF
V gene: TRBV29-1
CDR3 length: 14
clone size: -
D gene: TRBD1
J gene: TRBJ2-5

CDR3 DNA: TGCGCCAGCAGCTTTTCCGGACAGGGGTATGGCTACACCTTC
CDR3 protein: CASSFSGQGYGYTF
V gene: TRBV5-1
CDR3 length: 14
clone size: -
D gene: TRBD1
J gene: TRBJ1-2